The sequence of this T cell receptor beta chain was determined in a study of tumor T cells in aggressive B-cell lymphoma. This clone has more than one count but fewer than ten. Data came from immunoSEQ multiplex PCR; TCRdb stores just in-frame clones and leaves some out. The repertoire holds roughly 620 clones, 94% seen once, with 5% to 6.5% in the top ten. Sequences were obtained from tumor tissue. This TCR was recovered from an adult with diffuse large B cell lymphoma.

The CDR3 DNA follows: TGTGCCAGCAGCGTCCTAGGAAGGAACACCGGGGAGCTGTTTTTT. Protein product: CASSVLGRNTGELFF. V and J are TRBV9 and TRBJ2-2; D not certain. The V end lost 2 bases, the J end lost 1 base, and 9 bases lay between the germline ends. CDR1 and CDR2 (germline): SGDLS, YYNGEE. This CDR3 contains 15 residues.